These 2 T cell receptor beta chains originate from one sample sequenced in a study of CD8 T cells in ankylosing spondylitis. The study, taken as a whole, reports: For ankylosing spondylitis blood, a TCR beta motif of under ten highly homologous variants appeared characteristic.

TCRdb reanalysed the 5' RACE reads using MiXCR and keeps one entry per CDR3 protein. The sample yields just under 550,000 distinct CDR3 sequences, more than 9.5% seen once. These receptors have no known antigen. Sequenced: blood, either unsorted or a sorted T cell fraction (not recorded which). These receptors all stem from a male donor with ankylosing spondylitis.

A few counts support this clonotype. V is TRBV11-2 and J is TRBJ2-2; D is unresolved. This CDR3 contains 15 residues. Germline CDR1 reads SGHAT; CDR2 reads FQNNGV. V was trimmed by 0 bases and J by 4 bases, leaving 9 bases between them. In DNA, the CDR3 is TGTGCCAGCAGCTTAGATATAGTGAGCACCGGGGAGCTGTTTTTT. This sequence encodes CASSLDIVSTGELFF.

The chain joins TRBV24-1 to TRBJ1-5; TRBD1 might be the D (6 bases). Germline V gene data show CDR1 as KGHDR and CDR2 as SFDVKD. V was cut by 8 bases and J by 3 bases, with 19 bases left in between. The CDR3 runs 16 residues. The CDR3 here is CATIPQGFIDNQPQHF. CDR3 nucleotide sequence: TGTGCCACCATCCCTCAGGGGTTCATTGACAATCAGCCCCAGCATTTT.